The entry that follows covers one T cell receptor (beta chain) sequence. The sample is drawn from a study of T-cell reconstitution after alpha-beta-depleted transplantation in children. Per the germline V gene, CDR1 is SGDLS and CDR2 is YYNGEE. V was trimmed by 7 bases and J by 5 bases, leaving 13 bases between them. The CDR3 has 14 amino acids. Preparation of the TCRbeta library was carried out with unique molecular identifiers. From the PCR reads, TCRdb called clonotypes with MiXCR, one entry per CDR3 protein. The sample contains 400,000 to 550,000 distinct CDR3 sequences, roughly 10% of which appear only once.

The source material was PBMCs, sampled before TCRalphabeta/CD19-depleted stem cell transplant. The chain combines TRBV9 with TRBJ1-6; unclear D gene. The source is a child aged 2-15 years with inherited bone marrow failure, due to receive a stem cell transplant. The CDR3 region has the DNA TGTGCCAGCGGTGAAGGGTGGGATAATTCACCCCTCCACTTT. This sequence encodes CASGEGWDNSPLHF.